This T cell receptor beta chain was profiled in a study of blood T cell repertoires in COVID-19. The wider study: PBMCs, B-cell-depleted T cells, or T cells were the source of the cDNA or gDNA that made up the material.

A word on this clone: An end of the junction does not agree with germline; a read error may underlie this.

Patients of the Seattle cohort, enrolled during active infection, were followed longitudinally. Clones were sequenced by immunoSEQ multiplex PCR, and TCRdb holds only the in-frame ones, with some missing. The sample has 220,000 or so clones; about 85% are singletons. Sequenced sample: peripheral blood. This sequence originates from a woman between 50 and 59 years old with COVID-19, enrolled during active disease.

The CDR3 bases are TGTGCCAGCACTTTACGGGAGAACACTGAAGCTTTCTTT. Translation gives CASTLRENTEAFF. The rearrangement uses TRBV12-3 or TRBV12-4 and TRBJ1-1; D is uncertain. This CDR3 is 13 amino acids long.